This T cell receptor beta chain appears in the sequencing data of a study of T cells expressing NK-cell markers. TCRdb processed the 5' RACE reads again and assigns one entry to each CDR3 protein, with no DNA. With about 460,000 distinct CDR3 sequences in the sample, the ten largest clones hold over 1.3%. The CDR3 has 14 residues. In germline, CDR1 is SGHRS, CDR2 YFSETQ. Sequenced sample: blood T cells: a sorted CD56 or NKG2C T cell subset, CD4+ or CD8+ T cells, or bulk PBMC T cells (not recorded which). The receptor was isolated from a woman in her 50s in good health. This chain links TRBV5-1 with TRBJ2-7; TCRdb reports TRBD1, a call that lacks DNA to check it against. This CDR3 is CASSSTPGDYEQYF.